This T cell receptor beta chain was profiled in a study of cytomegalovirus exposure and HLA in healthy donors. General observations from the study: Under in vitro conditions, a few CMV-associated chains were confirmed as specific for CMV antigens. Presence/absence analyses assumed roughly uniform sequencing depth across donors.

60 Vbeta and 13 Jbeta primers were used in PCR. Clones were read by immunoSEQ multiplex PCR, and TCRdb kept only the in-frame ones, dropping some. The repertoire holds a few hundred thousand clones, 70% to 90% seen once, with about 2% in the top ten. Points on this clone: Its antigen is unidentified.

CDR3 size: 13 residues. Sequencing was done on a sample of PBMCs. The receptor was derived from a woman under 30 in good health and CMV-seronegative. This chain uses TRBV21-1 with TRBJ2-7; the table assigns TRBD1, which was not confirmed against the DNA. TRBV21-1 is reported as a pseudogene. CDR3 coding DNA: TGTGAAGAGGGGGAGCAGGTCTCGCTTGGGCAGTACTTC. This gives the protein CEEGEQVSLGQYF.